This T cell receptor beta chain is drawn from a study of blood T cell repertoires in COVID-19. The V end lost 2 bases, the J end lost 7 bases, and 12 bases lay between the germline ends. CDR3 length: 15 residues. Germline V lookup: CDR1 MNHEY, CDR2 SVGAGI. Sequenced by immunoSEQ multiplex PCR; TCRdb stores in-frame clones only, minus some. The sample lists approximately 500,000 clones; around 90% were seen once. Those enrolled in Seattle joined during active infection and were followed longitudinally afterward. This clone was counted only a few times. Sequences were obtained from peripheral blood. The V gene is TRBV6-5, the J gene TRBJ1-6; no definite D call. The source is a woman aged 45-60 years with COVID-19, enrolled during active disease. In nucleotides, the CDR3 is TGTGCCAGCAGTTACCACCGACGGGGAAATTCACCCCTCCACTTT. It encodes CASSYHRRGNSPLHF.